Listed below are T cell receptor beta chains from one sample, sequenced in a study of shared clonotypes between healthy human individuals. Sequencing was performed with immunoSEQ multiplex PCR; in TCRdb, only in-frame clones are kept and a portion is missing. Of roughly 2,000,000 clones in the sample, about 94% were seen once. Sequencing used naive CD8+ T cells sorted from blood. These receptors were obtained from a man aged 18 to 30 in good health. Each CDR3 is given with its conserved first and last residue. Each record gives: V gene, J gene, D gene, clone size, CDR3 protein, CDR3 DNA. A D gene is named only where the DNA matches it firmly. Clone size is not always given. Where it is, it says once, few, many or a class for expanded clones.

TRBV4-1	TRBJ1-2	-	-	CASSQFLGGSGGYTF	TGCGCCAGCAGCCAATTCTTGGGCGGGTCGGGCGGCTACACCTTC
TRBV2	TRBJ1-6	TRBD1	-	CASRPGQLTSPLHF	TGTGCCAGCAGACCGGGACAGTTAACCTCACCCCTCCACTTT
TRBV7-9	TRBJ2-7	-	-	CASSFTAENYEQYF	TGTGCCAGCAGCTTCACGGCCGAAAACTACGAGCAGTACTTC
TRBV7-9	TRBJ2-7	TRBD2	once	CASSFTSGYEQYF	TGTGCCAGCAGCTTTACTAGCGGCTACGAGCAGTACTTC
TRBV5-4	TRBJ2-7	-	once	CASSVDNPDEQYF	TGTGCCAGCAGCGTGGACAATCCCGACGAGCAGTACTTC
TRBV7-2	TRBJ1-1	-	once	CASRGGFIVEAFF	TGTGCCAGCAGAGGTGGGTTTATCGTTGAAGCTTTCTTT
TRBV6-4	TRBJ2-7	-	-	CASSQKDRTYEQYF	TGTGCCAGCAGCCAAAAGGACAGAACCTACGAGCAGTACTTC
TRBV10-1	TRBJ1-6	TRBD1	-	CASYGRTGATASYNSPLHF	TGCGCCAGCTACGGAAGGACAGGGGCTACCGCCTCCTATAATTCACCCCTCCACTTT
TRBV7-9	TRBJ2-1	TRBD2	-	CASSTLAGLYNEQFF	TGTGCCAGCAGCACCTTAGCGGGACTATACAATGAGCAGTTCTTC
TRBV21-1	TRBJ1-5	-	-	CASSKALDSSNQPQHF	TGTGCCAGCAGCAAAGCGCTCGACAGTAGCAATCAGCCCCAGCATTTT
TRBV9	TRBJ1-1	-	-	CASSPAHAEAFF	TGTGCCAGCAGCCCGGCCCACGCTGAAGCTTTCTTT
TRBV19	TRBJ1-2	-	-	CASSITGFDGYTF	TGTGCCAGTAGTATCACAGGGTTCGATGGCTACACCTTC
TRBV5-4	TRBJ2-3	-	-	CASSDWADTQYF	TGTGCCAGCAGCGATTGGGCAGATACGCAGTATTTT
TRBV13	TRBJ2-7	-	-	CASSFGGGRAEQYF	TGTGCCAGCAGCTTCGGAGGGGGCAGGGCCGAGCAGTACTTC
TRBV19	TRBJ2-7	TRBD1	-	CASSPGTAAYEQYF	TGTGCCAGTAGTCCCGGGACAGCCGCCTACGAGCAGTACTTC
TRBV6-5	TRBJ2-1	TRBD1	once	CASSYSPQGVRNEQFF	TGTGCCAGCAGTTACTCGCCCCAGGGGGTGAGGAATGAGCAGTTCTTC
TRBV13	TRBJ2-7	-	-	CASSPGRYYEQYF	TGTGCCAGCAGCCCGGGACGGTACTACGAGCAGTACTTC
TRBV21-1	TRBJ1-2	-	-	CASSTEIGRELVYGYTF	TGTGCCAGCAGCACAGAGATTGGACGGGAATTGGTCTATGGCTACACCTTC
TRBV27	TRBJ2-3	TRBD2	-	CASSSGGGAGYTQYF	TGTGCCAGCAGTTCCGGCGGGGGGGCTGGATATACGCAGTATTTT
TRBV9	TRBJ1-5	-	-	CASSVGTVQPQHF	TGTGCCAGCAGCGTAGGGACAGTTCAGCCCCAGCATTTT
TRBV11-2	TRBJ2-7	TRBD1	-	CASSLVSGTGDSYEQYF	TGTGCCAGCAGCTTAGTTTCCGGGACAGGGGATTCCTACGAGCAGTACTTC
TRBV15	TRBJ2-7	-	-	CATSSFLKNYEQYF	TGTGCCACCAGCAGCTTCCTGAAAAACTACGAGCAGTACTTC
TRBV10-2	TRBJ1-3	-	-	CASSEAGGSGNTIYF	TGCGCCAGCAGTGAGGCCGGGGGGTCCGGAAACACCATATATTTT
TRBV7-9	TRBJ2-7	-	-	CASMDSYEQYF	TGTGCCAGCATGGATTCCTACGAGCAGTACTTC